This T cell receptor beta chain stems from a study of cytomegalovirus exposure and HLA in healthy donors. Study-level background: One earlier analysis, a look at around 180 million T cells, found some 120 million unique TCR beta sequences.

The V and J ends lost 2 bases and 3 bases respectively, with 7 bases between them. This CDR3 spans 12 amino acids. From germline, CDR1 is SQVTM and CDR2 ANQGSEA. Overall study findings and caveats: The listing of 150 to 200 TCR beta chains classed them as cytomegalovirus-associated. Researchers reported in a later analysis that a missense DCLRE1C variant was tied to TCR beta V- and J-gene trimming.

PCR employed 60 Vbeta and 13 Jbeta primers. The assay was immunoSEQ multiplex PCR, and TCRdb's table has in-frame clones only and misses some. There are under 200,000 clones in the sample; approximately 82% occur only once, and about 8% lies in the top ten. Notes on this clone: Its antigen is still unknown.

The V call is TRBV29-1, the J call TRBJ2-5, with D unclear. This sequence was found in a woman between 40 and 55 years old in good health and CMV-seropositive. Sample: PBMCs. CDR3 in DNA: TGCAGCGTTGAACTCAGCGAAGAGACCCAGTACTTC. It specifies CSVELSEETQYF.